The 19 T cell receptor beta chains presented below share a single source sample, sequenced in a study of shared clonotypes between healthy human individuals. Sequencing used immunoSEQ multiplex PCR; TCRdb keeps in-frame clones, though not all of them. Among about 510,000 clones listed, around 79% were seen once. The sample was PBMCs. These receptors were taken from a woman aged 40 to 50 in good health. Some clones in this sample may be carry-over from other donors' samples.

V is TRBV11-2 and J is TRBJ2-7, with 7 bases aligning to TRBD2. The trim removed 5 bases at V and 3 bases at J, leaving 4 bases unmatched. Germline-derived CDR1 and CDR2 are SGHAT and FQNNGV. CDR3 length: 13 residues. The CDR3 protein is CASSPSGDYEQYF. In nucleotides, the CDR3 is TGTGCCAGCAGCCCGAGCGGGGACTACGAGCAGTACTTC.

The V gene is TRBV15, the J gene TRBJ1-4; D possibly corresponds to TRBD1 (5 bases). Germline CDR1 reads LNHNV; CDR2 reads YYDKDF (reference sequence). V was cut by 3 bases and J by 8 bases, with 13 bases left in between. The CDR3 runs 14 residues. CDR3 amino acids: CATSRGVSGEKLFF. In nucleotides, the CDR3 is TGTGCCACCAGCAGGGGGGTGTCTGGCGAAAAACTGTTTTTT.

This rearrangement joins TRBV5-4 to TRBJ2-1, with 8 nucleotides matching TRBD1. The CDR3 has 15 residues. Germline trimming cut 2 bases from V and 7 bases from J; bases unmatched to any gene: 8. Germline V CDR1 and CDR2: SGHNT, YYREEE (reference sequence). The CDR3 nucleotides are TGTGCCAGCAGCTTAAGACAGGGGTGGGGAAATGAGCAGTTCTTC. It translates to CASSLRQGWGNEQFF.

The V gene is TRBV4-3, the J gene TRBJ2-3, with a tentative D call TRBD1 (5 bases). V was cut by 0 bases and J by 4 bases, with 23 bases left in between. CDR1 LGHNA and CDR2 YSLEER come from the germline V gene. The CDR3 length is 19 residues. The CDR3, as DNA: TGCGCCAGCAGCCAAGATCATAATAGGCAGGGTTTTTTGTCAGATACGCAGTATTTT. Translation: CASSQDHNRQGFLSDTQYF.

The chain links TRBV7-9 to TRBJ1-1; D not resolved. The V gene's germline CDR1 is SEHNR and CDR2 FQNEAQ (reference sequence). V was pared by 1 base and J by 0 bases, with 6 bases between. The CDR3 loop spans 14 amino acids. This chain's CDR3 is CASSLGLMNTEAFF. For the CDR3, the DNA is TGTGCCAGCAGCTTAGGATTAATGAACACTGAAGCTTTCTTT.

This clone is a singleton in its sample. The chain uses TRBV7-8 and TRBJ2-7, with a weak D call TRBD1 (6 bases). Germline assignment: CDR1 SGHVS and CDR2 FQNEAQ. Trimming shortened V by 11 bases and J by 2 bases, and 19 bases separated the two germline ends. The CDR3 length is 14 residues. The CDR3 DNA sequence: TGTGCCTCACAGCTTAGGGGACAAACCTACGAGCAGTACTTC. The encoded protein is CASQLRGQTYEQYF.

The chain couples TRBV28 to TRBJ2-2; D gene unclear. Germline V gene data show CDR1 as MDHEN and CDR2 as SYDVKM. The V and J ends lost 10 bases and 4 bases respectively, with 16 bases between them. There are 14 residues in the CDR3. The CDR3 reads CATLIGRTTGELFF. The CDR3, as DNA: TGTGCCACCCTAATTGGACGGACCACCGGGGAGCTGTTTTTT.

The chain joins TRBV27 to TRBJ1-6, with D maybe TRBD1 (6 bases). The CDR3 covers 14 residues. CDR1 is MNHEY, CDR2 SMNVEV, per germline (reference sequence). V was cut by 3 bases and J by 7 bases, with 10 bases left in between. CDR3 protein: CASSFRGVNSPLHF. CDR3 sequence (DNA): TGTGCCAGCAGTTTTAGGGGGGTGAATTCACCCCTCCACTTT.

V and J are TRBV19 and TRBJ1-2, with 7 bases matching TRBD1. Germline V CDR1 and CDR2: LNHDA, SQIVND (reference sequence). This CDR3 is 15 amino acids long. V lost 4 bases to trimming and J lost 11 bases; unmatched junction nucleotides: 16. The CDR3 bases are TGTGCCAGTAGTAACAGACAGGGCCCCGCGGAGGGGTACACCTTC. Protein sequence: CASSNRQGPAEGYTF.

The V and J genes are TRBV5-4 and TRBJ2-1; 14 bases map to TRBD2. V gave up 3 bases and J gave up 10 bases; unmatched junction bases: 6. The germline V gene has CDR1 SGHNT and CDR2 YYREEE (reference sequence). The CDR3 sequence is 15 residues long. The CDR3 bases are TGTGCCAGCAGCTCCGGGACTAGCGGGAGAGGGGAGCAGTTCTTC. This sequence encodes CASSSGTSGRGEQFF.

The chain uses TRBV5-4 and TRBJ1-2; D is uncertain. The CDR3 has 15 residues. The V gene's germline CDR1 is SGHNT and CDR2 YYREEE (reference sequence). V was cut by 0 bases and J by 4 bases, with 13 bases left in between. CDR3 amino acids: CASSLDGVGIYGYTF. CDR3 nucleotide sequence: TGTGCCAGCAGCTTGGATGGGGTGGGCATCTATGGCTACACCTTC.

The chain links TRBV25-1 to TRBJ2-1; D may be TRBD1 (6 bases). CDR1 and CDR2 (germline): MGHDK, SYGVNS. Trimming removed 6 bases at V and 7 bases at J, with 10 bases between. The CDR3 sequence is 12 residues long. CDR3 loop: CASSRGKNEQFF. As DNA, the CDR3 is TGTGCCAGCAGCAGGGGTAAGAATGAGCAGTTCTTC.

The CDR3 DNA reads as TGTGCCAGCAGTGATAGCGGGAGAACGCAGTATTTT. It is translated as CASSDSGRTQYF. V gene TRBV2 combines with J gene TRBJ2-3; 9 bases line up with TRBD2. Germline trimming cut 3 bases from V and 9 bases from J; bases unmatched to any gene: 1. CDR1 and CDR2 (germline): SNHLY, FYNNEI. This CDR3 contains 12 residues.

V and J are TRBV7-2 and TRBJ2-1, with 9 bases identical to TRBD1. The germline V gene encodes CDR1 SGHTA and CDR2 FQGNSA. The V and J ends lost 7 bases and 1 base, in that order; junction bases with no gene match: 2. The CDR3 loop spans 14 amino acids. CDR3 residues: CASTGQGSYNEQFF. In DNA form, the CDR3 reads TGTGCCAGCACCGGACAGGGGTCCTACAATGAGCAGTTCTTC.

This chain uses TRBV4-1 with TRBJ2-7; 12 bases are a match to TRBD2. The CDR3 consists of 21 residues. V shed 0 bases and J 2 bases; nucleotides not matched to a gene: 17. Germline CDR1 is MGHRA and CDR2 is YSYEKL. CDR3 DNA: TGCGCCAGCAGCCAAGATCTGTCCGGGACTAGCGGGCGACTTTTAACCTACGAGCAGTACTTC. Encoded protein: CASSQDLSGTSGRLLTYEQYF.

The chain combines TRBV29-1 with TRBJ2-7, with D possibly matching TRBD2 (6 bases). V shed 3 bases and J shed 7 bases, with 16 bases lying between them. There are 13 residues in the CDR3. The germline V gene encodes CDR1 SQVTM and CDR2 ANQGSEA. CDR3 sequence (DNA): TGCAGCGTTGATCTAGCGACGCCCGGGGAGCAGTACTTC. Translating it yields CSVDLATPGEQYF.

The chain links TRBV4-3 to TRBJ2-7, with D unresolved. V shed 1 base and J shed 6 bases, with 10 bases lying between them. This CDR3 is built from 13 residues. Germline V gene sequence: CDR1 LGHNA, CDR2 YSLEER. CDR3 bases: TGCGCCAGCAGCCAAGGTCGGTGGGGCGAGCAGTACTTC. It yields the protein CASSQGRWGEQYF.

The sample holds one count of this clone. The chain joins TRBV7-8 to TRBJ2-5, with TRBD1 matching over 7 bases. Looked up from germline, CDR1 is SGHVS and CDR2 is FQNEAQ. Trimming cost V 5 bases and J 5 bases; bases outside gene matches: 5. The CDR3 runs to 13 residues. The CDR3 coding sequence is TGTGCCAGCAGCCGCGACAGGGTGGAGACCCAGTACTTC. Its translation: CASSRDRVETQYF.

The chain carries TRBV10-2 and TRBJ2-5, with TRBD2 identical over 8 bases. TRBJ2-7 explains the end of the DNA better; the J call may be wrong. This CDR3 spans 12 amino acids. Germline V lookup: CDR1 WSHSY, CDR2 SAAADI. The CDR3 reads CASTGGSYEQYF. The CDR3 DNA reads TGCGCCAGCACGGGAGGGTCCTACGAGCAGTACTTC.